This T cell receptor beta chain derives from a study of tumor-infiltrating lymphocytes in primary liver carcinoma. DNA and RNA were both co-extracted from 20-30 mg of bulk tissue that had not been sorted. Resection treated the patients' primary liver carcinoma. CDR1 is SGHVS, CDR2 FQNEAQ, per germline. The CDR3 is 15 amino acids. Total RNA (roughly 550 ng) served as template for TCR beta cDNA synthesis primed by a constant-region primer. Nested multiplex PCR, run for three rounds with slightly modified ARM-PCR, yielded TCR beta libraries. Rounds one and two of PCR, each of around 11 cycles, were primed with TRBV1-TRBV30 forward primers and a C-beta reverse primer. MiXCR, applied by TCRdb to the multiplex PCR reads, yields one record per CDR3 protein. Here the sample spans approximately 99,000 distinct CDR3 sequences, approximately 68% being singletons. Worth noting for this clonotype: Its antigen remains unidentified. A read error may produce the germline difference seen at one junction end.

Study outcomes and limitations: No more than about 8-24% of top clones could be seen in all five tumor regions.

J is TRBJ2-1 and V is TRBV7-8; D is unclear. Source material: liver tumor tissue from sampling region 5. Documented subset: tumor region T5, tumor centre. This sequence was found in a woman in her sixties or seventies with primary liver carcinoma and hepatitis B virus infection. The CDR3 bases are TGTGCCAGCAGCCCGGGTCCCCCCAGACTCAATAAGCAGTTCTTC. This sequence encodes CASSPGPPRLNKQFF.